These 8 T cell receptor beta chains were all obtained from the same sample, sequenced in a study of T cell repertoires in cytomegalovirus infection. Each CDR3 protein gets one entry after TCRdb re-called the reads with MiXCR. The sample comprises roughly 700,000 distinct CDR3 sequences, roughly 30% of which are singletons, and around a sixth rests with the top ten. No antigen has been identified for these receptors. The material sequenced was cultured PBMCs, taken from culture after CMV antigen stimulation. The receptors were sampled from a human donor in good health (CMV status not recorded). Some clones in this sample may be carry-over from other donors' samples.

This clonotype has only a few counts. V gene TRBV12-3 or TRBV12-4 combines with J gene TRBJ1-5; maybe TRBD1 (6 bases). The V and J ends lost 3 bases and 7 bases respectively, with 10 bases between them. The CDR3 totals 13 residues. The chain's CDR3 is CASSFNRVQPQHF. Written as DNA, the CDR3 is TGTGCCAGCAGTTTTAACAGGGTCCAGCCCCAGCATTTT.

A few counts support this clonotype. The genes are TRBV7-2 and TRBJ2-3, with TRBD2 as a possible D gene (5 bases). The CDR3 sequence is 15 residues long. In germline, CDR1 is SGHTA, CDR2 FQGNSA. Trimming removed 3 bases at V and 3 bases at J, with 13 bases between. The chain's CDR3 is CASSLWTGETDTQYF. CDR3 DNA: TGTGCCAGCAGCTTGTGGACTGGCGAGACAGATACGCAGTATTTT.

Points on this clonotype: A junction boundary mismatches the germline segment, possibly from a read error. The V gene is TRBV4-1, the J gene TRBJ2-2; perhaps TRBD1 as D (6 bases). CDR3 length: 15 residues. From germline, CDR1 is MGHRA and CDR2 YSYEKL. The CDR3 protein is CASSQGGHHTGELFF. CDR3 coding DNA: TGTGCCAGCAGCCAAGGGGGACATCACACCGGGGAGCTGTTTTTT.

This clonotype was picked up many times. The V gene is TRBV7-2, the J gene TRBJ2-3; D possibly corresponds to TRBD2 (7 bases). Trimming pared 5 bases from V and 0 bases from J, leaving 18 bases between. The germline V gene encodes CDR1 SGHTA and CDR2 FQGNSA. This CDR3 has 17 amino acids. This chain's CDR3 is CASSPGGSLSSTDTQYF. As DNA, the CDR3 is TGTGCCAGCAGCCCGGGGGGCAGCCTGAGTAGCACAGATACGCAGTATTTT.

DNA of the CDR3: TGCGCCAGCAGCGAAATCCCGCGACGGGGTAATGAGCAGTTCTTC. It codes for CASSEIPRRGNEQFF. The chain joins TRBV4-1 to TRBJ2-1, with TRBD2 as a possible D gene (5 bases). V shed 5 bases and J shed 7 bases, with 18 bases lying between them. The germline V gene has CDR1 MGHRA and CDR2 YSYEKL. This CDR3 region has 15 residues.

In this sample, this clonotype turned up a few times. The rearrangement links TRBV7-2 to TRBJ2-2; tentative D call: TRBD2 (6 bases). The ends were cut back, 3 bases at V and 4 bases at J, with 15 bases in the middle. Germline CDR1 is SGHTA and CDR2 is FQGNSA. The CDR3 has 16 residues. The CDR3 coding sequence is TGTGCCAGCAGCTTCCCACCGGGGGAGGTCACCGGGGAGCTGTTTTTT. As protein: CASSFPPGEVTGELFF.

The V and J genes are TRBV19 and TRBJ2-3; no clear D. With 8 bases removed from V and 0 bases from J, the gap between germline ends came to 15 bases. Germline CDR1 and CDR2: LNHDA and SQIVND (reference sequence). CDR3 length: 15 residues. CDR3 bases: TGTGCCAGTGCCAACGGCGGACCTAGCACAGATACGCAGTATTTT. Residues: CASANGGPSTDTQYF.

This clonotype occurred a few times. J is TRBJ2-3 and V is TRBV28; D perhaps matches TRBD1 (6 bases). The V gene's germline CDR1 is MDHEN and CDR2 SYDVKM. The CDR3 consists of 14 residues. V dropped 7 bases and J dropped 5 bases, with 16 bases sitting between them. This CDR3 reads CASTKQGKVDTQYF. CDR3 nucleotides: TGTGCCAGCACTAAACAGGGAAAGGTAGATACGCAGTATTTT.